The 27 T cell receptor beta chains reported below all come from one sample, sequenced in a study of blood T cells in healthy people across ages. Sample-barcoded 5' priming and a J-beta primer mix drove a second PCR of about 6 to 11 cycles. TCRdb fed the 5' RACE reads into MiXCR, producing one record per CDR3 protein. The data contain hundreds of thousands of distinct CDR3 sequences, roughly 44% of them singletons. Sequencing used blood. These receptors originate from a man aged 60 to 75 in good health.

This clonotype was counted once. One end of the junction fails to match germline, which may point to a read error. CDR3 loop: CASSLSMADVLTF. In nucleotides, the CDR3 is TGTGCCAGCAGTTTAAGTATGGCCGACGTCCTGACTTTC. The chain joins TRBV12-3 or TRBV12-4 to TRBJ2-6, with no clear D. The CDR3 consists of 13 residues.

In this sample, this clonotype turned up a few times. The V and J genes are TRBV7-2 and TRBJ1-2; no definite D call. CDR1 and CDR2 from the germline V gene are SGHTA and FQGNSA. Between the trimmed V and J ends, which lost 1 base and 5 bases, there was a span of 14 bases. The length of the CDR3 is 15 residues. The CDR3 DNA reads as TGTGCCAGCAGCTTAGGGCCGGGAACTAGTTATGGCTACACCTTC. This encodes CASSLGPGTSYGYTF.

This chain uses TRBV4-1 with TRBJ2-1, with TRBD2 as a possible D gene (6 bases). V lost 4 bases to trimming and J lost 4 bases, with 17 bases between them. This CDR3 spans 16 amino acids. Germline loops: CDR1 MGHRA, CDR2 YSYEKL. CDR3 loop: CASSPTGGSPYNEQFF. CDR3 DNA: TGCGCCAGCAGCCCAACCGGGGGATCACCTTACAATGAGCAGTTCTTC.

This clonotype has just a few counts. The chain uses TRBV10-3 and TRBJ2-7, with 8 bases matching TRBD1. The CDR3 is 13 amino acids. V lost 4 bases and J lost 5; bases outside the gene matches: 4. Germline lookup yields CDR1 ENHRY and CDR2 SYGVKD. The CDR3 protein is CAISGTGNHEQYF. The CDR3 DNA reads TGTGCCATCAGTGGGACAGGGAACCACGAGCAGTACTTC.

CDR3 in DNA: TGCGCCAGCAGCCGATTGGAGTTTGCTAATGAAAAACTGTTTTTT. Protein: CASSRLEFANEKLFF. The chain recombines TRBV4-1 with TRBJ1-4; no clear D gene. V was cut by 4 bases and J by 3 bases, with 12 bases left in between. CDR3 length equals 15 residues. Germline CDR1 MGHRA, CDR2 YSYEKL.

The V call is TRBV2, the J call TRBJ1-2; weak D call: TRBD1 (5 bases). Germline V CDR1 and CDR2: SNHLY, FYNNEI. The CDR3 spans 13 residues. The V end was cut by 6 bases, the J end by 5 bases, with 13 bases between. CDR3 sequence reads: CASRGTLGYGYTF. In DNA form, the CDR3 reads TGTGCCAGCAGAGGGACTCTCGGATATGGCTACACCTTC.

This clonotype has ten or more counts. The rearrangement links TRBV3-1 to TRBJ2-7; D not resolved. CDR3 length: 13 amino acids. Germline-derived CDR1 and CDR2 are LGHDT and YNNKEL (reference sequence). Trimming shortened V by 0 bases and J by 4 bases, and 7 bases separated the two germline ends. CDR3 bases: TGTGCCAGCAGCCAAGAGACCGGATACGAGCAGTACTTC. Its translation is CASSQETGYEQYF.

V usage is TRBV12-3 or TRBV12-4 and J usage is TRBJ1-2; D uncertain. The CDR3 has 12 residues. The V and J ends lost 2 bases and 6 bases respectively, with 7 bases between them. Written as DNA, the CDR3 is TGTGCCAGCAGTTTAAGGCAAGATGGCTACACCTTC. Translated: CASSLRQDGYTF.

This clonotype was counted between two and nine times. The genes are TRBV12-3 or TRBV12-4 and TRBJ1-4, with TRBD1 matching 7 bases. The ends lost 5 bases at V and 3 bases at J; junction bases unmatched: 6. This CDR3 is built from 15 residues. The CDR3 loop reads CASSDNRGPNEKLFF. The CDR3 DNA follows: TGTGCCAGCAGTGATAACAGGGGCCCTAATGAAAAACTGTTTTTT.

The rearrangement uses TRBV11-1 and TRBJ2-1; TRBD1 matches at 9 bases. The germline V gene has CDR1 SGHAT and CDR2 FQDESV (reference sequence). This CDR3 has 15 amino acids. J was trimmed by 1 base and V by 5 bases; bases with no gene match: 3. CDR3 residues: CASSPQGASYNEQFF. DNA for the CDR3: TGTGCCAGCAGCCCACAGGGGGCTTCCTACAATGAGCAGTTCTTC.

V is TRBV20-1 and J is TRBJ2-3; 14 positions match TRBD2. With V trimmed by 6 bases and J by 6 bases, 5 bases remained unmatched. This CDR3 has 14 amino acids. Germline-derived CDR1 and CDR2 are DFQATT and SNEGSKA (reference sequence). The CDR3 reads CSADRTSGGDTQYF. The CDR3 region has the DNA TGCAGTGCCGATAGGACTAGCGGGGGGGATACGCAGTATTTT.

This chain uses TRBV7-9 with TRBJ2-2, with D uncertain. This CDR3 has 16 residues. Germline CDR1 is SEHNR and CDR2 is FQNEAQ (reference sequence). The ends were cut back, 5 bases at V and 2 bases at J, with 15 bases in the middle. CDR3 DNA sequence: TGTGCCAGCAGCCTCTATCCCTATGATAACACCGGGGAGCTGTTTTTT. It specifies CASSLYPYDNTGELFF.

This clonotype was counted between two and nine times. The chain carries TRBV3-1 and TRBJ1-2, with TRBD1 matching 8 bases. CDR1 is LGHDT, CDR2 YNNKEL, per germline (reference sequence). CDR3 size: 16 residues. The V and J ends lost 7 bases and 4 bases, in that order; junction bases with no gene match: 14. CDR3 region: CASTSSGAGGVYGYTF. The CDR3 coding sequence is TGTGCCAGCACATCCTCCGGGGCAGGGGGCGTCTATGGCTACACCTTC. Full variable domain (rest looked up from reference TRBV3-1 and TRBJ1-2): DTAVSQTPKYLVTQMGNDKSIKCEQNLGHDTMYWYKQDSKKFLKIMFSYNNKELIINETVPNRFSPKSPDKAHLNLHINSLELGDSAVYFCASTSSGAGGVYGYTFGSGTRLTVV.

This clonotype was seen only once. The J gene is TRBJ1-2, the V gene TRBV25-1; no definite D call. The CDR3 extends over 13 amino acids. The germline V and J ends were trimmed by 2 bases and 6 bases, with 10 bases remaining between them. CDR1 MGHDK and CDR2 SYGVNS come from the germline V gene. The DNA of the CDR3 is TGTGCCAGCAGTGAACCTGGATGGGATGGCTACACCTTC. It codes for CASSEPGWDGYTF.

CDR3: CASSSGSTGSLKFF. In nucleotides, the CDR3 is TGTGCCAGCAGTTCGGGGTCGACAGGGAGTCTAAAGTTCTTC. This chain links TRBV6-2 or TRBV6-3 with TRBJ2-1, with 7 bases that match TRBD1. Germline lookup yields CDR1 MNHEY and CDR2 SVGEGT. The V gene end was trimmed by 4 bases and the J gene end by 14 bases; junction bases not matched to a gene: 14. The CDR3 runs 14 residues.

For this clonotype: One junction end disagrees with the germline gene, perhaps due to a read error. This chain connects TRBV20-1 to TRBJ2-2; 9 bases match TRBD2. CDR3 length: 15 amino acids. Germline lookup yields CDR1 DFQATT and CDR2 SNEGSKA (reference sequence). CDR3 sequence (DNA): TGCAGTGCCAGAGGGCTAGCGGGGACCCCCGGGGAGCTGTTTTTT. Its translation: CSARGLAGTPGELFF.

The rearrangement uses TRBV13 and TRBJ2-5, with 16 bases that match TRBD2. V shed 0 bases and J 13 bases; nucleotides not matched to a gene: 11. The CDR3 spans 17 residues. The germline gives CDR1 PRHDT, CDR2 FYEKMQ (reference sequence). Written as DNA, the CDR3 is TGTGCCAGCAGCTTAGGAACCCCGGGACTAGCGGGGGGGGTGGTGTACTTC. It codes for CASSLGTPGLAGGVVYF.

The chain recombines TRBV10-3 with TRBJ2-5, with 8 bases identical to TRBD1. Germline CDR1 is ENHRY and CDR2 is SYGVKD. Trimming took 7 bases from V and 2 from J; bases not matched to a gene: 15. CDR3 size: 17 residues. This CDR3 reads CAIMQPRNRGFQETQYF. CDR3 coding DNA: TGTGCCATCATGCAACCCCGAAACAGGGGGTTTCAAGAGACCCAGTACTTC.

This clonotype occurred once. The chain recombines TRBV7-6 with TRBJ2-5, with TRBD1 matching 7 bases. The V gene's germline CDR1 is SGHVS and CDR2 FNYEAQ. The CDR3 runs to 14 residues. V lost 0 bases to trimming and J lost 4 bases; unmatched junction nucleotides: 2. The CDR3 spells CASSLANRGETQYF. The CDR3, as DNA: TGTGCCAGCAGCTTAGCGAACAGGGGAGAGACCCAGTACTTC.

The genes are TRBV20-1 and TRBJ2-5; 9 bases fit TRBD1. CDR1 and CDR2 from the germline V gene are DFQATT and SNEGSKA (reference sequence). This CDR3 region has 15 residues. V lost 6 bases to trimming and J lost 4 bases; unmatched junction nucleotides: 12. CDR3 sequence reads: CSAPKTGGGGETQYF. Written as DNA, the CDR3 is TGCAGTGCGCCTAAGACAGGGGGGGGCGGAGAGACCCAGTACTTC.

The CDR3 region has the DNA TGTGCCAGCAGATCAGCGGGGGGGCCAAATGAGCAGTTCTTC. Translating it yields CASRSAGGPNEQFF. The V call is TRBV3-1, the J call TRBJ2-1; TRBD2 matches at 10 bases. The V gene's germline CDR1 is LGHDT and CDR2 YNNKEL (reference sequence). The CDR3 is made up of 14 amino acids. V shed 6 bases and J 7 bases; nucleotides not matched to a gene: 6.

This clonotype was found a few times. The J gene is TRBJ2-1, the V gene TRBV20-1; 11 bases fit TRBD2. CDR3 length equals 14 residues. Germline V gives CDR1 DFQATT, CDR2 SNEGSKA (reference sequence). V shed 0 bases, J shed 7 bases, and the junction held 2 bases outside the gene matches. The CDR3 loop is CSARESSGGNEQFF. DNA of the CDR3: TGCAGTGCTAGAGAGTCTAGCGGGGGGAATGAGCAGTTCTTC.

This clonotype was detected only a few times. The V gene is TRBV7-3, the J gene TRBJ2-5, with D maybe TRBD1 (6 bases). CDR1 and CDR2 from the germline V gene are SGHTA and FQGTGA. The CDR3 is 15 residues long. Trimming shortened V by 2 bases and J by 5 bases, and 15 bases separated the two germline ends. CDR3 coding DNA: TGTGCCAGCAGCTTACAGGGGACCATTGGGGAGACCCAGTACTTC. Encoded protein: CASSLQGTIGETQYF.

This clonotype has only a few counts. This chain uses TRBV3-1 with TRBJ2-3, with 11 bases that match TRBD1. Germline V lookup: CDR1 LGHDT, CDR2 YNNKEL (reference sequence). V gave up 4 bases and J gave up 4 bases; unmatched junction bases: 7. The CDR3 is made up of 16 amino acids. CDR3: CASSPNPGQGADTQYF. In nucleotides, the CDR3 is TGTGCCAGCAGCCCTAACCCGGGACAGGGGGCAGATACGCAGTATTTT.

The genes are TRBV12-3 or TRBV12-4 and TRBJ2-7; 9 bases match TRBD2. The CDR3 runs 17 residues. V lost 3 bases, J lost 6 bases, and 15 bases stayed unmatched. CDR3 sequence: CASSFTAGGRGTGEQYF. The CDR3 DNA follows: TGTGCCAGCAGTTTTACGGCGGGGGGGAGAGGAACCGGCGAGCAGTACTTC.

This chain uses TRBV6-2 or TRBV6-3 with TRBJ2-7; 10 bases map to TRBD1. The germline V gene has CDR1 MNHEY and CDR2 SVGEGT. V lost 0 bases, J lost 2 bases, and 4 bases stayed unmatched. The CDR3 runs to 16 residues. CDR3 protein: CASSYSGQGRTYEQYF. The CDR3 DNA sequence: TGTGCCAGCAGTTACTCGGGACAGGGGAGGACCTACGAGCAGTACTTC.

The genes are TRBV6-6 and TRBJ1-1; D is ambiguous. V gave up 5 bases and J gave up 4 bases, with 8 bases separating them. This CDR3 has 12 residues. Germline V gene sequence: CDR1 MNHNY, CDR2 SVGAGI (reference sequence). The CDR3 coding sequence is TGTGCCAGCAGTACAGAATTCACTGAAGCTTTCTTT. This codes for CASSTEFTEAFF.